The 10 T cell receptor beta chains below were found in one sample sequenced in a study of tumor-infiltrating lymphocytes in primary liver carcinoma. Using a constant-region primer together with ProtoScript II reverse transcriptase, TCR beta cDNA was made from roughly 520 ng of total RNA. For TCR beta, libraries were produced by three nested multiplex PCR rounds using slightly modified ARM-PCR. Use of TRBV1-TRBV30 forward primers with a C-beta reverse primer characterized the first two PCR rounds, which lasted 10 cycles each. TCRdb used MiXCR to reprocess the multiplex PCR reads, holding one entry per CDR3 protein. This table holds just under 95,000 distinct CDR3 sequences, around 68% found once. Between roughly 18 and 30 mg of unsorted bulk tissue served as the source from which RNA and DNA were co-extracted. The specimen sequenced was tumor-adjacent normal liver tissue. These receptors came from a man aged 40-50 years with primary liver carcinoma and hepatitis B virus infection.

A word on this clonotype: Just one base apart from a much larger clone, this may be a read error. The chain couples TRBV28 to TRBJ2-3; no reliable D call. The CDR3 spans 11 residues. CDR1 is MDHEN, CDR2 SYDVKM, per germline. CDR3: CASSLSDTQCF. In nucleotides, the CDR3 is TGTGCCAGCAGTTTATCAGATACGCAGTGTTTT.

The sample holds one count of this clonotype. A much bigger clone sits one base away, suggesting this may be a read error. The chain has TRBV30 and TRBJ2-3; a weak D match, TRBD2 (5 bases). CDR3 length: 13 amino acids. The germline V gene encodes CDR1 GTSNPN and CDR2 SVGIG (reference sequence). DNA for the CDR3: TGTGCCTGGAGGACTTCTAGCACAGATACGCAGTGTTTT. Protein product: CAWRTSSTDTQCF.

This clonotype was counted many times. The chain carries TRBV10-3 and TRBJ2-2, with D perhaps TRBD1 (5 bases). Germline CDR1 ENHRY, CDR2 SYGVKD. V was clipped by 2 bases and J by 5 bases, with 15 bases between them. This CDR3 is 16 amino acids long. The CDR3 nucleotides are TGTGCCATCAGTGAGATCGACAAAGGGGAAACCGGGGAGCTGTTTTTT. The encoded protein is CAISEIDKGETGELFF.

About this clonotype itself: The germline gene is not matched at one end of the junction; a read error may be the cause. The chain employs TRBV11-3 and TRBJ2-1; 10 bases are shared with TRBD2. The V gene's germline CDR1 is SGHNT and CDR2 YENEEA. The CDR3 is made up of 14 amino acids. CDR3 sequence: CASSSLAGEGVRFF. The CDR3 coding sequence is TGTGCCAGTAGCTCCCTAGCGGGAGAGGGTGTGCGGTTCTTC.

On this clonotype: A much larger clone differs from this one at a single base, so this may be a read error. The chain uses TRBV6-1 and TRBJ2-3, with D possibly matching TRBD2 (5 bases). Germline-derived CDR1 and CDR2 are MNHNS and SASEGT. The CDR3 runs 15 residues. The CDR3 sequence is CASSVTGYDTDMQYF. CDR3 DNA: TGTGCCAGCAGTGTGACGGGATACGACACAGATATGCAGTATTTT.

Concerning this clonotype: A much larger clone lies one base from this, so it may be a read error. The CDR3 bases are TGTGTCAGCAGCTTTAGAGTGGGGGAGCTGTTTTTT. Protein product: CVSSFRVGELFF. This rearrangement joins TRBV7-8 to TRBJ2-2; D is ambiguous. The CDR3 extends over 12 amino acids. CDR1 is SGHVS, CDR2 FQNEAQ, per germline.

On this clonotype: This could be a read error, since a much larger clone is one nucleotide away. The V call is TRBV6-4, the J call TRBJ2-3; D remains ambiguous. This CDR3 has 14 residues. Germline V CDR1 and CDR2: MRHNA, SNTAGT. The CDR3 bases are TGTACCAGCAGTGAGAGTGGCAGCACAGATACGCAGTATTTT. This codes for CTSSESGSTDTQYF.

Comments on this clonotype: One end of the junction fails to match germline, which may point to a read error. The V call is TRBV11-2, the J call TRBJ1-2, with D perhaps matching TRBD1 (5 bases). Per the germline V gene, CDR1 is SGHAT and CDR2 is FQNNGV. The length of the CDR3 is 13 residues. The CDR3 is CASNFREGYGYTF. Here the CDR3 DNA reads TGTGCCAGCAACTTCAGGGAAGGCTATGGCTATACCTTC.

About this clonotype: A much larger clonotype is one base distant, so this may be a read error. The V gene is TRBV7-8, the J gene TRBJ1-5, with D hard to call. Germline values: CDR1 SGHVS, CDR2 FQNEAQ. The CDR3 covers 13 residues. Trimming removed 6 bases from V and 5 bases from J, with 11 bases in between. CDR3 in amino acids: CASSFVRDQPQHF. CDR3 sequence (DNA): TGTGCCAGCAGTTTCGTAAGGGATCAGCCCCAGCATTTT.

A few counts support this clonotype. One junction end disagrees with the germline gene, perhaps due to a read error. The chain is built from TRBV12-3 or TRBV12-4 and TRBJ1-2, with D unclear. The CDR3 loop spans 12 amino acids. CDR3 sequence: CASSFGSYGYTF. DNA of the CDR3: TGTGCCAGCAGTTTTGGAAGCTATGGCTATACCTTC.